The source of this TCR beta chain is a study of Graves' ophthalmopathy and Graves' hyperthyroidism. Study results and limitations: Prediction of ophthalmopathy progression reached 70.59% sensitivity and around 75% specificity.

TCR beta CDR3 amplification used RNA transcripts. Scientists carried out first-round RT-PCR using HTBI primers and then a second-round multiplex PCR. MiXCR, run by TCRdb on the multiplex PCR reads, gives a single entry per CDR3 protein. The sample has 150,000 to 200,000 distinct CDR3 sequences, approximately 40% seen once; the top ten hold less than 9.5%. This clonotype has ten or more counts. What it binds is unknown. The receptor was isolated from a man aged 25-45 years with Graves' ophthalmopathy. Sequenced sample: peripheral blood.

CDR3 sequence: CASTPLTGEEETQYF. The CDR3 DNA reads as TGTGCCAGCACACCCTTAACAGGGGAGGAGGAGACCCAGTACTTC. This chain links TRBV16 with TRBJ2-5, with D perhaps matching TRBD1 (7 bases). Trimming left V 7 bases short and J 5 bases short, with 20 bases between. This CDR3 has 15 residues. Germline V gives CDR1 KGHSY, CDR2 FQNENV. The full variable domain, with the rest looked up from reference TRBV16 and TRBJ2-5, is GEEVAQTPKHLVRGEGQKAKLYCAPIKGHSYVFWYQQVLKNEFKFLISFQNENVFDETGMPKERFSAKCLPNSPCSLEIQATKLEDSAVYFCASTPLTGEEETQYFGPGTRLLVL.